The rows below give T cell receptor beta chains drawn from one sample of a study of blood T cell repertoires in COVID-19. This table comes from immunoSEQ multiplex PCR, and its TCRdb copy is limited to in-frame clones, with some not included. Altogether some 60,000 clones are present, 82% being singletons, with the ten largest covering roughly an eighth. Sequenced: peripheral blood. The receptors were sampled from a human donor in a cohort sampled during active COVID-19. CDR3s include the opening cysteine and the closing phenylalanine or tryptophan. The order of the fields is clone size, V gene, J gene, D gene, CDR3 protein, CDR3 DNA. D genes are given only for firm matches. The listing skips clone size in some rows; elsewhere it reads once, few, many or a size class.

clone size: -
V gene: TRBV28
J gene: TRBJ2-2
D gene: TRBD1
CDR3 protein: CASSFGTGGTGELFF
CDR3 DNA: TGTGCCAGCAGTTTCGGGACAGGGGGCACCGGGGAGCTGTTTTTT

clone size: once
V gene: TRBV3-1/TRBV3-2
J gene: TRBJ1-3
D gene: -
CDR3 protein: CASTPGGYGNTIYF
CDR3 DNA: TGTGCCAGCACCCCCGGGGGGTACGGAAACACCATATATTTT

clone size: -
V gene: TRBV20-1
J gene: TRBJ2-1
D gene: -
CDR3 protein: CSASLGVGSYNEQFF
CDR3 DNA: TGCAGTGCTAGTTTAGGGGTGGGCTCCTACAATGAGCAGTTCTTC

clone size: -
V gene: TRBV10-3
J gene: TRBJ2-2
D gene: -
CDR3 protein: CAISESQAGELFF
CDR3 DNA: TGTGCCATCAGTGAGTCACAAGCCGGGGAGCTGTTTTTT

clone size: few
V gene: TRBV6-6
J gene: TRBJ1-2
D gene: -
CDR3 protein: CASHRGGSYGYTF
CDR3 DNA: TGTGCCAGCCACCGGGGAGGGAGCTATGGCTACACCTTC

clone size: -
V gene: TRBV7-9
J gene: TRBJ2-1
D gene: TRBD2
CDR3 protein: CASSLAGLAGGNEQFF
CDR3 DNA: TGTGCCAGCAGCTTAGCGGGGCTAGCGGGGGGCAATGAGCAGTTCTTC

clone size: -
V gene: TRBV28
J gene: TRBJ1-5
D gene: -
CDR3 protein: CASSTIDSQPQHF
CDR3 DNA: TGTGCCAGCAGTACCATCGACAGTCAGCCCCAGCATTTT

clone size: -
V gene: TRBV7-8
J gene: TRBJ2-5
D gene: -
CDR3 protein: CASSSGGRDQETQYF
CDR3 DNA: TGTGCCAGCAGCTCGGGGGGCCGGGACCAAGAGACCCAGTACTTC

clone size: many
V gene: TRBV19
J gene: TRBJ2-2
D gene: -
CDR3 protein: CASSIVTATGELFF
CDR3 DNA: TGTGCCAGTAGTATAGTAACAGCCACCGGGGAGCTGTTTTTT

clone size: -
V gene: TRBV2
J gene: TRBJ1-2
D gene: -
CDR3 protein: CATASRLPFTYGYTF
CDR3 DNA: TGTGCCACAGCCTCCAGGCTCCCCTTCACCTATGGCTACACCTTC

clone size: -
V gene: TRBV6-4
J gene: TRBJ1-1
D gene: TRBD1
CDR3 protein: CASTLGQGTEAFF
CDR3 DNA: TGTGCCAGCACTCTGGGACAGGGCACTGAAGCTTTCTTT

clone size: -
V gene: TRBV24-1
J gene: TRBJ2-5
D gene: -
CDR3 protein: CATSDLTGPSGTQYF
CDR3 DNA: TGTGCCACCAGTGATCTGACAGGTCCCTCGGGGACCCAGTACTTC

clone size: -
V gene: TRBV28
J gene: TRBJ1-1
D gene: -
CDR3 protein: CASKSPGADTEAFF
CDR3 DNA: TGTGCCAGCAAATCACCTGGGGCCGACACTGAAGCTTTCTTT

clone size: -
V gene: TRBV18
J gene: TRBJ2-2
D gene: -
CDR3 protein: CASSPIGNSGNTGELFF
CDR3 DNA: TGTGCCAGCTCCCCTATAGGCAACAGCGGGAACACCGGGGAGCTGTTTTTT

clone size: few
V gene: TRBV5-1
J gene: TRBJ2-2
D gene: TRBD2
CDR3 protein: CASSSPTSGGQNTGELFF
CDR3 DNA: TGCGCCAGCAGCTCTCCGACTAGCGGGGGGCAGAACACCGGGGAGCTGTTTTTT

clone size: -
V gene: TRBV7-8
J gene: TRBJ1-2
D gene: -
CDR3 protein: CASSPAAGSHGYTF
CDR3 DNA: TGTGCCAGCAGCCCTGCAGCGGGGTCGCATGGCTACACCTTC

clone size: -
V gene: TRBV11-1
J gene: TRBJ1-1
D gene: TRBD1
CDR3 protein: CASTLEGRGSNTAFF
CDR3 DNA: TGTGCCAGCACGCTAGAGGGCAGGGGGTCGAATACGGCTTTCTTT

clone size: -
V gene: TRBV5-1
J gene: TRBJ2-3
D gene: TRBD2
CDR3 protein: CASSFGTSGGKITDTQYF
CDR3 DNA: TGCGCCAGCAGCTTCGGGACTAGCGGGGGGAAGATCACAGATACGCAGTATTTT

clone size: -
V gene: TRBV7-8
J gene: TRBJ2-5
D gene: -
CDR3 protein: CASSLWGGAQETQYF
CDR3 DNA: TGTGCCAGCAGCTTATGGGGGGGGGCACAGGAGACCCAGTACTTC

clone size: -
V gene: TRBV19
J gene: TRBJ1-1
D gene: -
CDR3 protein: CASKEQGDTEAFF
CDR3 DNA: TGTGCCAGTAAGGAGCAAGGGGATACTGAAGCTTTCTTT

clone size: -
V gene: TRBV2
J gene: TRBJ2-5
D gene: -
CDR3 protein: CASSEARTAQETQYF
CDR3 DNA: TGTGCCAGCAGTGAAGCGCGGACAGCCCAAGAGACCCAGTACTTC

clone size: -
V gene: TRBV25-1
J gene: TRBJ1-2
D gene: -
CDR3 protein: CASSAGLGGSGYTF
CDR3 DNA: TGTGCCAGCAGTGCGGGCCTGGGGGGTAGTGGCTACACCTTC

clone size: -
V gene: TRBV5-1
J gene: TRBJ2-5
D gene: TRBD2
CDR3 protein: CASSLWGGSGVPDTQYF
CDR3 DNA: TGCGCCAGCAGTCTTTGGGGTGGGAGCGGGGTGCCAGACACCCAGTACTTC

clone size: many
V gene: TRBV11-3
J gene: TRBJ1-1
D gene: -
CDR3 protein: CASSLGGVTGRTEAFF
CDR3 DNA: TGTGCCAGCAGCTTAGGTGGGGTTACAGGGCGGACTGAAGCTTTCTTT

clone size: few
V gene: TRBV9
J gene: TRBJ1-2
D gene: -
CDR3 protein: CASRREGVADGYTF
CDR3 DNA: TGTGCCAGCAGGCGGGAGGGGGTCGCAGATGGCTACACCTTC

clone size: -
V gene: TRBV3-1/TRBV3-2
J gene: TRBJ1-5
D gene: -
CDR3 protein: CASSLGGSQPQHF
CDR3 DNA: TGTGCCAGCAGCCTTGGGGGGAGCCAGCCCCAGCATTTT

clone size: few
V gene: TRBV7-9
J gene: TRBJ1-4
D gene: -
CDR3 protein: CASSLIGGNEKLFF
CDR3 DNA: TGTGCCAGCAGCTTAATAGGGGGTAATGAAAAACTGTTTTTT

clone size: -
V gene: TRBV12-5
J gene: TRBJ2-5
D gene: -
CDR3 protein: CASGLDTIQYF
CDR3 DNA: TGTGCTAGTGGTTTGGACACCATCCAGTACTTC

clone size: -
V gene: TRBV11-2
J gene: TRBJ1-5
D gene: -
CDR3 protein: CASSLAGNSNQPQHF
CDR3 DNA: TGTGCCAGCAGCTTAGCGGGTAACTCTAATCAGCCCCAGCATTTT

clone size: few
V gene: TRBV29-1
J gene: TRBJ2-7
D gene: TRBD1
CDR3 protein: CSVGRDRYEQYF
CDR3 DNA: TGCAGCGTGGGACGGGACAGATACGAGCAGTACTTC

clone size: -
V gene: TRBV5-1
J gene: TRBJ1-4
D gene: -
CDR3 protein: CALRGKLFF
CDR3 DNA: TGCGCCCTAAGGGGGAAACTGTTTTTT

clone size: -
V gene: TRBV11-2
J gene: TRBJ2-5
D gene: TRBD2
CDR3 protein: CASSPPGLAGGLKTQYF
CDR3 DNA: TGTGCCAGCAGCCCACCCGGACTAGCGGGGGGGCTCAAGACCCAGTACTTC

clone size: -
V gene: TRBV29-1
J gene: TRBJ1-1
D gene: -
CDR3 protein: CSTRSGGVGDTEAFF
CDR3 DNA: TGCAGCACCAGATCGGGGGGCGTAGGGGACACTGAAGCTTTCTTT

clone size: -
V gene: TRBV7-2
J gene: TRBJ2-1
D gene: -
CDR3 protein: CASSASIAAPNEQFF
CDR3 DNA: TGTGCCAGCAGCGCGTCTATAGCGGCTCCCAATGAGCAGTTCTTC

clone size: -
V gene: TRBV7-8
J gene: TRBJ2-5
D gene: -
CDR3 protein: CASRPRGAQETQYF
CDR3 DNA: TGTGCCAGCAGACCCCGGGGGGCCCAAGAGACCCAGTACTTC

clone size: -
V gene: TRBV5-1
J gene: TRBJ1-6
D gene: TRBD1
CDR3 protein: CASSRTGIDSPLHF
CDR3 DNA: TGCGCCAGCAGCCGGACAGGGATCGATTCACCCCTCCACTTT

clone size: -
V gene: TRBV19
J gene: TRBJ1-5
D gene: -
CDR3 protein: CASSIGSGQPQHF
CDR3 DNA: TGTGCCAGTAGTATAGGGTCGGGTCAGCCCCAGCATTTT

clone size: -
V gene: TRBV6-5
J gene: TRBJ1-1
D gene: TRBD1
CDR3 protein: CASRGTGELEAFF
CDR3 DNA: TGTGCCAGCAGAGGGACAGGGGAACTTGAAGCTTTCTTT

clone size: -
V gene: TRBV6-6
J gene: TRBJ1-1
D gene: TRBD1
CDR3 protein: CASSYQGGNTEAFF
CDR3 DNA: TGTGCCAGCAGTTACCAGGGGGGGAACACTGAAGCTTTCTTT

clone size: -
V gene: TRBV10-1
J gene: TRBJ2-3
D gene: -
CDR3 protein: CASSERLTGDTQYF
CDR3 DNA: TGCGCCAGCAGTGAGAGGCTGACCGGGGATACGCAGTATTTT

clone size: -
V gene: TRBV2
J gene: TRBJ2-2
D gene: TRBD2
CDR3 protein: CASRERGVPNTGELFF
CDR3 DNA: TGTGCCAGCAGGGAGCGGGGGGTCCCGAACACCGGGGAGCTGTTTTTT

clone size: -
V gene: TRBV30
J gene: TRBJ1-2
D gene: -
CDR3 protein: CAWSYNYGYTF
CDR3 DNA: TGTGCCTGGAGTTATAACTATGGCTACACCTTC

clone size: -
V gene: TRBV2
J gene: TRBJ2-2
D gene: TRBD2
CDR3 protein: CASSEGSERGGFTGELFF
CDR3 DNA: TGTGCCAGCAGTGAGGGGTCGGAGCGGGGGGGCTTCACCGGGGAGCTGTTTTTT

clone size: few
V gene: TRBV15
J gene: TRBJ1-4
D gene: TRBD1
CDR3 protein: CATSPGTGEEKLFF
CDR3 DNA: TGTGCCACCAGCCCCGGGACAGGGGAAGAAAAACTGTTTTTT

clone size: -
V gene: TRBV6-5
J gene: TRBJ1-1
D gene: -
CDR3 protein: CASSYNLRGTEAFF
CDR3 DNA: TGTGCCAGCAGTTACAACCTTAGGGGCACTGAAGCTTTCTTT